This TCR beta chain was captured in a study of T cell responses to AZD1222 COVID-19 vaccine. Overall study context: Second-dose timings of about 4 or about 12 weeks were pooled.

Points from the study as a whole: AZD1222 recipients seropositive at baseline numbered only five to seven. Clonal diversity was possibly underestimated; the donors were predominantly white British and more often female.

As for this clone: Its antigen remains unidentified. This CDR3 is missing its conserved last phenylalanine or tryptophan, likely due to a read error.

Data came from immunoSEQ multiplex PCR; TCRdb stores just in-frame clones and leaves some out. The table records about 130,000 clones, about 88% of them present only once. CDR3 size: 16 residues. V was shortened by 4 bases and J by 1 base, with 16 bases between the two germline ends. Germline V lookup: CDR1 SGHRS, CDR2 YFSETQ. Sequenced here: peripheral blood, sampled on day 0 of AZD1222 vaccination. The V and J genes are TRBV5-1 and TRBJ2-3; D perhaps matches TRBD2 (5 bases). This sequence was found in an adult in good health. CDR3 in DNA: TGCGCCAGCAGCCAGGACGCGGCGAGGGGCACAGATACGCAGTATCTT. Translating gives CASSQDAARGTDTQYL.